Below, 15 T cell receptor beta chains from the same sample are listed, as sequenced in a study of T-cell reconstitution after alpha-beta-depleted transplantation in children. Library preparation (for TCRbeta) was performed with unique molecular identifiers. TCRdb called the PCR reads again in MiXCR, with one record for every CDR3 protein. This table holds 550,000 to 600,000 distinct CDR3 sequences, 23% found once. Sequenced here: PBMCs, mostly from graft donor cells, sampled 360 days after TCRalphabeta/CD19-depleted stem cell transplant. These receptors originate from a boy younger than two who had a stem cell transplant for acute myeloid leukemia, so the T cells may come from the graft donor.

The rearrangement joins TRBV30 to TRBJ2-7; D is possibly TRBD1 (6 bases). Trimming removed 6 bases from V and 3 bases from J, with 18 bases in between. Germline values: CDR1 GTSNPN, CDR2 SVGIG (reference sequence). This CDR3 spans 14 amino acids. CDR3 region: CACVGGQSFYEQYF. DNA of the CDR3: TGTGCCTGCGTGGGTGGACAGTCGTTCTACGAGCAGTACTTC.

The CDR3 protein is CSASEGPGLHYEQYF. The CDR3, as DNA: TGCAGTGCTAGCGAAGGTCCAGGACTCCACTACGAGCAGTACTTC. The rearrangement joins TRBV20-1 to TRBJ2-7; tentative D call: TRBD2 (5 bases). CDR3 length equals 15 residues. V dropped 3 bases and J dropped 3 bases, with 18 bases sitting between them. CDR1 DFQATT and CDR2 SNEGSKA come from the germline V gene (reference sequence).

The chain combines TRBV15 with TRBJ1-4, with D uncertain. The CDR3 is 12 amino acids. The V and J ends lost 0 bases and 7 bases respectively, with 3 bases between them. The V gene's germline CDR1 is LNHNV and CDR2 YYDKDF (reference sequence). DNA for the CDR3: TGTGCCACCAGCAGAGATTTTGAAAAACTGTTTTTT. Translating gives CATSRDFEKLFF.

The sample holds many counts of this clonotype. The chain is built from TRBV7-9 and TRBJ2-7; D gene ambiguous. Deletions cut 4 bases from V and 7 bases from J, with 14 bases between. Germline lookup yields CDR1 SEHNR and CDR2 FQNEAQ (reference sequence). CDR3 length: 13 amino acids. Here the CDR3 reads CASSSPRLGEQYF. DNA of the CDR3: TGTGCCAGCAGCTCCCCGAGGCTTGGGGAGCAGTACTTC. Looking up the rest from reference TRBV7-9 and TRBJ2-7 gives the full variable domain: DTGVSQNPRHKITKRGQNVTFRCDPISEHNRLYWYRQTLGQGPEFLTYFQNEAQLEKSRLLSDRFSAERPKGSFSTLEIQRTEQGDSAMYLCASSSPRLGEQYFGPGTRLTVT.

This clonotype was found many times. The chain has TRBV29-1 and TRBJ2-1, with 10 bases fitting TRBD2. In germline, CDR1 is SQVTM, CDR2 ANQGSEA. The CDR3 is 14 residues long. V shed 6 bases and J 2 bases; nucleotides not matched to a gene: 4. The DNA of the CDR3 is TGCAGCGTCTTTAGCGGGGGGCCCTACAATGAGCAGTTCTTC. It is translated as CSVFSGGPYNEQFF.

This clonotype was detected a few times. V usage is TRBV7-9 and J usage is TRBJ2-7, with D maybe TRBD2 (6 bases). V was shortened by 3 bases and J by 2 bases, with 14 bases between the two germline ends. Germline lookup yields CDR1 SEHNR and CDR2 FQNEAQ (reference sequence). The CDR3 consists of 15 residues. The CDR3 spells CASSLGKEGTYEQYF. Written as DNA, the CDR3 is TGTGCCAGCAGCTTGGGCAAGGAGGGAACCTACGAGCAGTACTTC. Combining the CDR3 with reference TRBV7-9 and TRBJ2-7 gives the whole variable domain DTGVSQNPRHKITKRGQNVTFRCDPISEHNRLYWYRQTLGQGPEFLTYFQNEAQLEKSRLLSDRFSAERPKGSFSTLEIQRTEQGDSAMYLCASSLGKEGTYEQYFGPGTRLTVT.

At least ten counts were recorded for this clonotype. The chain recombines TRBV29-1 with TRBJ1-1; D call uncertain. Germline values: CDR1 SQVTM, CDR2 ANQGSEA. The CDR3 is made up of 11 amino acids. V lost 6 bases and J 1 base, leaving 6 bases between the germline ends. Written as DNA, the CDR3 is TGCAGCGTACCCGAGAACACTGAAGCTTTCTTT. Its protein is CSVPENTEAFF.

This clonotype has a count of ten or more. This chain connects TRBV29-1 to TRBJ1-2; no clear D gene. The CDR3 has 16 amino acids. Trimming took off 0 bases at V and 4 bases at J, with 18 bases between the two ends. The germline CDR1 and CDR2 sequences are SQVTM and ANQGSEA. DNA of the CDR3: TGCAGCGTTGAAGATAAGAGAGGGTTTGGCGGCTATGGCTACACCTTC. It translates to CSVEDKRGFGGYGYTF.

This chain uses TRBV7-9 with TRBJ1-6; D ambiguous. The CDR3 runs 14 residues. Germline lookup yields CDR1 SEHNR and CDR2 FQNEAQ (reference sequence). Trimming cost V 4 bases and J 6 bases, with 10 bases left between them. CDR3 sequence: CASSSRVLNSPLHF. The CDR3 DNA sequence: TGTGCCAGCAGCTCACGAGTTCTTAATTCACCCCTCCACTTT.

The chain recombines TRBV20-1 with TRBJ1-2; 9 bases map to TRBD1. Germline loops: CDR1 DFQATT, CDR2 SNEGSKA (reference sequence). The CDR3 is 15 amino acids. The V gene end was trimmed by 4 bases and the J gene end by 8 bases; junction bases not matched to a gene: 14. The DNA of the CDR3 is TGCAGTGCTACCCCGACAGGGGGGGTTCTTGGGGGCTACACCTTC. As protein: CSATPTGGVLGGYTF.

This clonotype has at least ten counts. The CDR3 spells CSVGGTFQGHNEQFF. CDR3 sequence (DNA): TGCAGCGTTGGGGGGACCTTTCAAGGTCACAATGAGCAGTTCTTC. The chain carries TRBV29-1 and TRBJ2-1; D may match TRBD1 or TRBD2 (5 bases each). This CDR3 has 15 amino acids. The V and J ends lost 4 bases and 5 bases respectively, with 18 bases between them. Per germline, CDR1 SQVTM and CDR2 ANQGSEA.

The rearrangement joins TRBV12-3 or TRBV12-4 to TRBJ2-5; 7 bases match TRBD1. Trimming at V came to 6 bases and at J to 0 bases, leaving 10 bases not matched to a gene. The CDR3 sequence is 16 residues long. The CDR3 DNA sequence: TGTGCCAGCAGCCATTCAGGGGGAACGTACCAAGAGACCCAGTACTTC. Residues: CASSHSGGTYQETQYF.

The sample holds a few counts of this clonotype. The chain is built from TRBV20-1 and TRBJ1-2; D might be TRBD1 (6 bases). The V and J ends lost 3 bases and 5 bases respectively, with 13 bases between them. Germline V lookup: CDR1 DFQATT, CDR2 SNEGSKA (reference sequence). The CDR3 sequence is 13 residues long. CDR3 sequence reads: CSAREIGTYGYTF. The DNA of the CDR3 is TGCAGTGCTAGGGAGATCGGGACATATGGCTACACCTTC.

The V call is TRBV7-6, the J call TRBJ1-5, with TRBD1 matching over 7 bases. Germline CDR1 SGHVS, CDR2 FNYEAQ. This CDR3 has 14 residues. The V segment lost 1 base and the J segment 6 bases; nucleotides outside the gene matches: 3. CDR3 sequence (DNA): TGTGCCAGCAGCTTAGGTCGACAGGGTCAGCCCCAGCATTTT. Protein sequence: CASSLGRQGQPQHF.

This clonotype came up a few times. V and J are TRBV7-2 and TRBJ2-3, with D perhaps TRBD2 (6 bases). Germline lookup yields CDR1 SGHTA and CDR2 FQGNSA. This CDR3 spans 14 amino acids. Trimming removed 2 bases from V and 9 bases from J, with 15 bases in between. CDR3 DNA sequence: TGTGCCAGCAGCTTAACCTTCAGGGACTCGACGCAGTATTTT. Protein product: CASSLTFRDSTQYF.